This is a list of T cell receptor beta chains from one sample in a study of shared clonotypes between healthy human individuals. Generated by immunoSEQ multiplex PCR, the TCRdb table keeps only in-frame clones and is missing some. The sample contains roughly 2,000,000 clones, over 85% of which appear only once. Sequencing was carried out using naive CD8+ T cells from PBMCs. The receptors originated from a man aged 18 to 29 in good health. Some clones in this sample may be carry-over from other donors' samples. Each CDR3 is given with its conserved first and last residue. D genes are given only for firm matches. Expanded clones are given a class, and other clones once, few, many or no size at all.

V: TRBV19
D: -
J: TRBJ1-1
size: -
DNA: TGTGCCAGTAGTTCACAGGGAATTGAAGCTTTCTTT
CDR3: CASSSQGIEAFF

V: TRBV27
D: TRBD2
J: TRBJ2-1
size: -
DNA: TGTGCCAGCGGACTAGCGGAATACAATGAGCAGTTCTTC
CDR3: CASGLAEYNEQFF

V: TRBV2
D: TRBD1
J: TRBJ2-7
size: -
DNA: TGTGCCAGCAGTGAACCGGTGGACAGGGGGGTCTCCTACGAGCAGTACTTC
CDR3: CASSEPVDRGVSYEQYF

V: TRBV12-5
D: TRBD2
J: TRBJ2-7
size: -
DNA: TGTGCTAGTGCCCCGGGAGGGCCGTCCTACGAGCAGTACTTC
CDR3: CASAPGGPSYEQYF

V: TRBV14
D: TRBD2
J: TRBJ2-1
size: -
DNA: TGTGCCAGCAGCCATTCGGGAGGAAATGAGCAGTTCTTC
CDR3: CASSHSGGNEQFF

V: TRBV11-2
D: TRBD1
J: TRBJ2-1
size: -
DNA: TGTGCCAGCAGCTCCGGACCCCGCAGGGGGCCGCTTGGCAATGAGCAGTTCTTC
CDR3: CASSSGPRRGPLGNEQFF

V: TRBV7-9
D: TRBD1
J: TRBJ2-7
size: -
DNA: TGTGCCAGCAGCCCCCCGGGACAGGGCTACGAGCAGTACTTC
CDR3: CASSPPGQGYEQYF

V: TRBV5-1
D: -
J: TRBJ1-1
size: -
DNA: TGCGCCAGCAGCGGCGGACGGTTAATGAACACTGAAGCTTTCTTT
CDR3: CASSGGRLMNTEAFF

V: TRBV29-1
D: TRBD2
J: TRBJ2-1
size: once
DNA: TGCAGCGTTGAAACCGGACTAGCGGGAGGCCAAAAGCAGTTCTTC
CDR3: CSVETGLAGGQKQFF

V: TRBV7-9
D: TRBD2
J: TRBJ2-1
size: -
DNA: TGTGCCAGCAGCTGGTCTGTTAGCGGGACTCCACCCGACAATGAGCAGTTCTTC
CDR3: CASSWSVSGTPPDNEQFF

V: TRBV7-6
D: -
J: TRBJ1-1
size: -
DNA: TGTGCCAGCACCACGAACCGCGGCACTGAAGCTTTCTTT
CDR3: CASTTNRGTEAFF

V: TRBV7-8
D: -
J: TRBJ2-7
size: -
DNA: TGTGCCAGCAGCCCCCCCCAAGGAATCTACGAGCAGTACTTC
CDR3: CASSPPQGIYEQYF

V: TRBV6-6
D: -
J: TRBJ2-1
size: -
DNA: TGTGCCAGCAGTTACTTCCGGGGTAGGGATGAGCAGTTCTTC
CDR3: CASSYFRGRDEQFF